The 22 T cell receptor beta chains listed next were all sequenced from one sample in a study of blood T cell repertoires in COVID-19. Clones were read by immunoSEQ multiplex PCR, and TCRdb kept only the in-frame ones, dropping some. The table records roughly 200,000 clones, around 79% of them present only once. The sequencing input was peripheral blood. The receptors shown here come from a middle-aged woman with COVID-19, enrolled during active disease.

This chain uses TRBV5-1 with TRBJ2-7; the match to TRBD1 covers 8 bases. CDR1 is SGHRS, CDR2 YFSETQ, per germline. Trimming removed 2 bases from V and 3 bases from J; junction bases left unmatched: 10. This CDR3 is 16 amino acids long. CDR3 region: CASSFGQDRAIYEQYF. DNA for the CDR3: TGCGCCAGCAGCTTTGGCCAGGACAGGGCAATCTACGAGCAGTACTTC.

This clone was seen once. This sequence joins TRBV18 and TRBJ2-2; D is unclear. Looked up from germline, CDR1 is KGHSH and CDR2 is LQKENI. The CDR3 length is 13 residues. V dropped 9 bases and J dropped 8 bases, with 16 bases sitting between them. CDR3 nucleotide sequence: TGTGCCAGTTTCCCGACTCCCGCGGGGGAGCTGTTTTTT. Its translation is CASFPTPAGELFF. Using reference TRBV18 and TRBJ2-2 for the parts outside the CDR3, the full variable domain is NAGVMQNPRHLVRRRGQEARLRCSPMKGHSHVYWYRQLPEEGLKFMVYLQKENIIDESGMPKERFSAEFPKEGPSILRIQQVVRGDSAAYFCASFPTPAGELFFGEGSRLTVL.

The gene calls are TRBV27 and TRBJ1-2, with TRBD1 as a possible D gene (5 bases). Germline V gives CDR1 MNHEY, CDR2 SMNVEV (reference sequence). V lost 5 bases and J lost 5, with 9 bases in between. This CDR3 comprises 12 residues. Written as DNA, the CDR3 is TGTGCCAGCAGTACAGGCCGGTATGGCTACACCTTC. Amino acid sequence: CASSTGRYGYTF.

CDR3 amino acids: CASKLAGVDTGELFF. The CDR3 region has the DNA TGTGCCAGTAAACTAGCGGGAGTAGACACCGGGGAGCTGTTTTTT. The chain has TRBV19 and TRBJ2-2, with TRBD2 identical over 11 bases. Germline V gene lookup returns CDR1 LNHDA and CDR2 SQIVND (reference sequence). This CDR3 has 15 residues. V shed 7 bases, J shed 3 bases, and the junction held 4 bases outside the gene matches.

The chain has TRBV4-1 and TRBJ1-2, with D maybe TRBD1 (5 bases). CDR1 and CDR2 from the germline V gene are MGHRA and YSYEKL. Trimming removed 0 bases from V and 2 bases from J, with 13 bases in between. The CDR3 runs 16 residues. The CDR3 region is CASSQDQMGGNYGYTF. The DNA of the CDR3 is TGCGCCAGCAGCCAAGATCAAATGGGGGGGAACTATGGCTACACCTTC.

The chain has TRBV7-6 and TRBJ1-5, with a weak D call TRBD1 (6 bases). CDR3 size: 17 residues. V lost 3 bases to trimming and J lost 0 bases, with 15 bases between them. Germline-derived CDR1 and CDR2 are SGHVS and FNYEAQ. CDR3 sequence (DNA): TGTGCCAGCAGCTTGGCTGGGACAATTTATAGCAATCAGCCCCAGCATTTT. Translated, it gives CASSLAGTIYSNQPQHF.

V gene TRBV6-5 combines with J gene TRBJ2-7, with 8 bases identical to TRBD1. The V segment lost 0 bases and the J segment 7 bases; nucleotides outside the gene matches: 11. The germline V gene has CDR1 MNHEY and CDR2 SVGAGI. The CDR3 runs to 16 residues. The CDR3 DNA reads TGTGCCAGCAGTTACTCGATTGGGCAACAGGGGGGTGAGCAGTACTTC. Translation: CASSYSIGQQGGEQYF.

V is TRBV5-8 and J is TRBJ1-1; D may be TRBD1 (6 bases). Trimming took 1 base from V and 4 from J, leaving 20 bases between them. The CDR3 is made up of 17 amino acids. Per the germline V gene, CDR1 is SGHTS and CDR2 is YDEGEE. The CDR3 nucleotides read TGTGCCAGCAGCTTGATCAGGGGTGTTCGTTTGCGCACTGAAGCTTTCTTT. This codes for CASSLIRGVRLRTEAFF. Based on the CDR3 plus reference TRBV5-8 and TRBJ1-1, the full variable domain is EAGVTQSPTHLIKTRGQQATLRCSPISGHTSVYWYQQALGLGLQFLLWYDEGEERNRGNFPPRFSGRQFPNYSSELNVNALELEDSALYLCASSLIRGVRLRTEAFFGQGTRLTVV.

The rearrangement uses TRBV6-5 and TRBJ1-6; possibly TRBD1 for D (5 bases). Germline V gene data show CDR1 as MNHEY and CDR2 as SVGAGI. The CDR3 has 14 residues. Here the CDR3 DNA reads TGTGCGATAAAGGGGATGGCCTATAATTCACCCCTCCACTTT. The encoded protein is CAIKGMAYNSPLHF.

The V call is TRBV6-4, the J call TRBJ1-1; D remains unclear. V lost 3 bases to trimming and J lost 6 bases, with 11 bases between them. The germline gives CDR1 MRHNA, CDR2 SNTAGT. This CDR3 comprises 13 residues. CDR3 nucleotides: TGTGCCAGCAGTGAGGCAAGCGGTTCTGAAGCTTTCTTT. Its protein is CASSEASGSEAFF.

This sequence joins TRBV9 and TRBJ2-5; 11 bases agree with TRBD1. V shed 0 bases and J 5 bases; nucleotides not matched to a gene: 3. CDR1 is SGDLS and CDR2 is YYNGEE in the germline V gene. The CDR3 is 15 residues long. The CDR3 region has the DNA TGTGCCAGCAGCGTAGGGACAGGGGGCCTGGAGACCCAGTACTTC. Translated: CASSVGTGGLETQYF. The full variable domain, completed using reference TRBV9 and TRBJ2-5, is DSGVTQTPKHLITATGQRVTLRCSPRSGDLSVYWYQQSLDQGLQFLIQYYNGEERAKGNILERFSAQQFPDLHSELNLSSLELGDSALYFCASSVGTGGLETQYFGPGTRLLVL.

This clone turned up a few times. The CDR3 sequence: CAISESTSGNTIYF. The CDR3 DNA follows: TGTGCCATCAGTGAGTCGACATCGGGGAACACCATATATTTT. The gene calls are TRBV10-3 and TRBJ1-3; D gene unclear. The CDR3 is made up of 14 amino acids. V shed 0 bases and J shed 7 bases, with 10 bases lying between them. In germline, CDR1 is ENHRY, CDR2 SYGVKD.

The chain links TRBV30 to TRBJ1-1; 9 positions agree with TRBD1. The germline V gene encodes CDR1 GTSNPN and CDR2 SVGIG (reference sequence). The CDR3 length is 13 residues. V trimming: 5 bases; J trimming: 3 bases; junction bases outside the gene matches: 4. The CDR3 region has the DNA TGTGCCTGGCGCCGGGACAGGGACACTGAAGCTTTCTTT. Translation gives CAWRRDRDTEAFF.

The rearrangement joins TRBV4-2 to TRBJ2-5; 8 bases line up with TRBD2. Trimming cost V 6 bases and J 2 bases; bases outside gene matches: 8. Germline CDR1 reads LGHNA; CDR2 reads YNFKEQ. CDR3 length: 15 amino acids. In nucleotides, the CDR3 is TGTGCCAGCAGGTTACGGGAGGGCCCTCAAGAGACCCAGTACTTC. It codes for CASRLREGPQETQYF.

The gene calls are TRBV5-1 and TRBJ2-1; TRBD2 aligns across 8 bases. Germline values: CDR1 SGHRS, CDR2 YFSETQ. J was trimmed by 2 bases and V by 4 bases; bases with no gene match: 8. This CDR3 has 16 residues. The CDR3 nucleotides are TGCGCCAGCAGCCCAGTAGCGGGGTTGCCCTACAATGAGCAGTTCTTC. It codes for CASSPVAGLPYNEQFF.

This chain connects TRBV7-3 to TRBJ2-1; D is unresolved. The CDR3 runs 12 residues. Trimming pared 5 bases from V and 6 bases from J, leaving 8 bases between. Germline loops: CDR1 SGHTA, CDR2 FQGTGA. Written as DNA, the CDR3 is TGTGCCAGCAGCCCGAGTACCAATGAGCAGTTCTTC. Translation: CASSPSTNEQFF.

The J gene is TRBJ1-1, the V gene TRBV5-4; weak D call: TRBD1 (6 bases). Trimming took off 0 bases at V and 1 base at J, with 13 bases between the two ends. The CDR3 runs 16 residues. CDR1 and CDR2 from the germline V gene are SGHNT and YYREEE (reference sequence). The CDR3 spells CASSLENQGPNTEAFF. For the CDR3, the DNA is TGTGCCAGCAGCTTGGAAAACCAGGGGCCGAACACTGAAGCTTTCTTT.

In DNA, the CDR3 is TGTGCCAGCAGTGAAGGGGCGACAGGGAACACTGAAGCTTTCTTT. This translates into CASSEGATGNTEAFF. The chain links TRBV6-4 to TRBJ1-1; the D gene is possibly TRBD1 (6 bases). There are 15 residues in the CDR3. Trimming cost V 3 bases and J 1 base, with 12 bases left between them. CDR1 is MRHNA, CDR2 SNTAGT, per germline.

The chain links TRBV29-1 to TRBJ1-1, with D maybe TRBD1 (6 bases). Trimming cost V 8 bases and J 3 bases, with 10 bases left between them. The CDR3 runs 11 residues. Germline V gene sequence: CDR1 SQVTM, CDR2 ANQGSEA. The CDR3 region is CSTHRDTEAFF. The DNA of the CDR3 is TGCAGCACTCACAGGGACACTGAAGCTTTCTTT.

Notes on this clone: Germline and junction disagree at one end, which may indicate a read error. The V call is TRBV12-3 or TRBV12-4, the J call TRBJ2-2; D gene uncertain. The CDR3 is 11 residues long. CDR3 nucleotides: TGTGCCAGCAGGAACAGCGGGGAGCTGTTTTTT. Its protein is CASRNSGELFF.

The chain uses TRBV6-1 and TRBJ2-7, with D uncertain. CDR1 is MNHNS, CDR2 SASEGT, per germline. The CDR3 loop spans 12 amino acids. The ends were cut back, 3 bases at V and 7 bases at J, with 10 bases in the middle. CDR3 bases: TGTGCCAGCAGTGATATCCGCCAGGAGCAGTACTTC. It yields the protein CASSDIRQEQYF.

This clone has only a few counts. The CDR3 loop is CSVGGAGTNEKLFF. CDR3 coding DNA: TGCAGCGTGGGGGGGGCGGGTACTAATGAAAAACTGTTTTTT. The V call is TRBV29-1, the J call TRBJ1-4; tentatively, D is TRBD1 (6 bases). The V and J ends lost 6 bases and 2 bases respectively, with 13 bases between them. Germline values: CDR1 SQVTM, CDR2 ANQGSEA. This CDR3 has 14 residues.